There are many counts of the clone carrying this T cell receptor (beta chain). The antigen is undetermined. This sample stems from a study of T cells in Graves' hyperthyroidism and ophthalmopathy. Findings of the study overall: Most clonotypes expanded in the thyroid (above 0.001) were also present in blood.

Newly diagnosed hyperthyroidism patients aged 18 to 65 years had disease lasting under 2 months. The diagnoses drew upon clinical symptoms, serum thyroxine and TRAb, thyroid ultrasound and orbital computed tomography. Extraction of PBMCs used 8.5 to 10 ml of fresh peripheral blood. There were TCR beta CDR3 regions amplified from RNA transcripts. A set of HTBI primers served as the primers for a first-round RT-PCR of the TCR CDR3. TCRdb re-analysed the multiplex PCR reads in MiXCR, keeping a single row per CDR3 protein. This sample carries some 270,000 distinct CDR3 sequences, roughly 13% of them seen once, and the ten largest clones take roughly 8.2%. Sequencing used blood. This TCR was recovered from a woman in her forties with Graves' hyperthyroidism.

The CDR3 reads CASSYRVTNEKLFF. For the CDR3, the DNA is TGTGCCAGCAGCTACAGGGTGACTAATGAAAAACTGTTTTTT. V usage is TRBV7-2 and J usage is TRBJ1-4, with D perhaps matching TRBD1 (6 bases). The CDR3 consists of 14 residues. From germline, CDR1 is SGHTA and CDR2 FQGNSA. The V and J ends lost 4 bases and 2 bases respectively, with 8 bases between them.